The rows below give T cell receptor beta chains drawn from one sample of a study of identical twins. TCRdb called the 5' RACE reads again in MiXCR, with one record for every CDR3 protein. Found here are about 460,000 distinct CDR3 sequences, approximately 15% of them singletons; the top ten hold about 0.52%. The data were also submitted as part of a second study, on yellow fever vaccine responses in identical twins.

Material for sequencing was CD4+ T cells sorted from blood. The receptors come from a woman under 30 in good health. Each CDR3 is given with its conserved first and last residue. Each record gives: CDR3 protein, V gene, J gene, D gene. The D gene is left open where the match is weak.

cdr3_aa: CASKRTGQEKLFF
v_call: TRBV28
j_call: TRBJ1-4
d_call: TRBD1

cdr3_aa: CAFSFGLRVATGTGELFF
v_call: TRBV12-3/TRBV12-4
j_call: TRBJ2-2
d_call: NA

cdr3_aa: CASSQLLAPDTQYF
v_call: TRBV2
j_call: TRBJ2-3
d_call: TRBD2

cdr3_aa: CSARDMPASGNYEQYF
v_call: TRBV20-1
j_call: TRBJ2-7
d_call: TRBD2

cdr3_aa: CASSFSSSLYQETQYF
v_call: TRBV7-9
j_call: TRBJ2-5
d_call: NA

cdr3_aa: CASSVGLAGGSRETQYF
v_call: TRBV7-2
j_call: TRBJ2-5
d_call: TRBD2

cdr3_aa: CASSKPSRGGNEQFF
v_call: TRBV21-1
j_call: TRBJ2-1
d_call: NA

cdr3_aa: CASSLGLTTAEAFF
v_call: TRBV7-9
j_call: TRBJ1-1
d_call: NA

cdr3_aa: CASSLSYTPEAFF
v_call: TRBV28
j_call: TRBJ1-1
d_call: NA

cdr3_aa: CASSLDRLNIQYF
v_call: TRBV28
j_call: TRBJ2-4
d_call: NA

cdr3_aa: CASSIDRNTGELFF
v_call: TRBV11-3
j_call: TRBJ2-2
d_call: NA

cdr3_aa: CASSYPRAGGRYNEQFF
v_call: TRBV6-2/TRBV6-3
j_call: TRBJ2-1
d_call: TRBD2

cdr3_aa: CSAGLQGNQPQHF
v_call: TRBV20-1
j_call: TRBJ1-5
d_call: TRBD1

cdr3_aa: CASSGDRGQSIFYGYTF
v_call: TRBV5-1
j_call: TRBJ1-2
d_call: TRBD1

cdr3_aa: CSAPPPGGPYNEQFF
v_call: TRBV20-1
j_call: TRBJ2-1
d_call: TRBD2